This passage covers 28 T cell receptor beta chains from one sample sequenced in a study of blood T cells in healthy people across ages. Together with a sample-barcoded 5' primer, a J-beta primer mix was included in a second PCR lasting roughly 6 to 12 cycles. TCRdb ran MiXCR on the 5' RACE reads and lists one entry per CDR3 protein. Of about 1,400,000 distinct CDR3 sequences listed, 59% are singletons. The sequencing input was blood. These receptors originate from a man younger than 35 in good health.

V usage is TRBV3-1 and J usage is TRBJ2-3, with D possibly being TRBD2 (6 bases). V was clipped by 4 bases and J by 2 bases, with 10 bases between them. In germline, CDR1 is LGHDT, CDR2 YNNKEL (reference sequence). This CDR3 is 14 amino acids long. DNA for the CDR3: TGTGCCAGCAGCCCGGGGGACGACACAGATACGCAGTATTTT. Residues: CASSPGDDTDTQYF.

The chain carries TRBV7-9 and TRBJ2-1, with D possibly being TRBD2 (5 bases). Germline V gene sequence: CDR1 SEHNR, CDR2 FQNEAQ (reference sequence). This CDR3 contains 16 residues. The germline V and J ends were trimmed by 5 bases and 5 bases, with 19 bases remaining between them. The CDR3 loop is CASSPPFAGEHNEQFF. In DNA, the CDR3 is TGTGCCAGCAGCCCACCTTTTGCGGGCGAACACAATGAGCAGTTCTTC. The entire variable domain, with the rest obtained from reference TRBV7-9 and TRBJ2-1, is as follows: DTGVSQNPRHKITKRGQNVTFRCDPISEHNRLYWYRQTLGQGPEFLTYFQNEAQLEKSRLLSDRFSAERPKGSFSTLEIQRTEQGDSAMYLCASSPPFAGEHNEQFFGPGTRLTVL.

V and J are TRBV7-2 and TRBJ2-5; 12 bases agree with TRBD1. With the DNA end fitting TRBJ2-7 better, the J assignment may be wrong. The germline V gene has CDR1 SGHTA and CDR2 FQGNSA. The CDR3 contains 15 residues. The CDR3 nucleotides are TGTGCCAGCAGCTCGGGACAGGGGGCTTACTACGAGCAGTACTTC. Translation: CASSSGQGAYYEQYF.

This clonotype has ten or more counts. The chain links TRBV12-3 or TRBV12-4 to TRBJ2-3; 8 bases align to TRBD1. V lost 5 bases to trimming and J lost 2 bases; unmatched junction nucleotides: 6. The CDR3 runs 15 residues. CDR3 sequence (DNA): TGTGCCAGCAGTCCCGGGACAGGCTACACAGATACGCAGTATTTT. Amino acids: CASSPGTGYTDTQYF.

This rearrangement joins TRBV21-1 to TRBJ2-1; the table gives TRBD1 as D, unverified against the DNA. The DNA end is a closer match to TRBJ2-7, so the J assignment may be wrong. TRBV21-1 is labeled a pseudogene. The length of the CDR3 is 12 residues. The CDR3 is CASSNRDNEQYF. For the CDR3, the DNA is TGTGCCAGCAGCAACCGGGACAATGAGCAGTACTTC.

This clonotype appeared a few times. The chain couples TRBV4-3 to TRBJ2-7, with 10 bases that match TRBD2. The CDR3 consists of 16 residues. Trimming cost V 1 base and J 2 bases; bases outside gene matches: 5. Germline loops: CDR1 LGHNA, CDR2 YSLEER. The CDR3 loop reads CASSQVTSGVTYEQYF. The CDR3 DNA reads as TGCGCCAGCAGCCAAGTAACTAGCGGGGTTACCTACGAGCAGTACTTC.

This sequence joins TRBV27 and TRBJ1-5, with D unresolved. This CDR3 region has 16 residues. CDR1 MNHEY and CDR2 SMNVEV come from the germline V gene (reference sequence). V dropped 5 bases and J dropped 0 bases, with 14 bases sitting between them. The CDR3 DNA reads as TGTGCCAGCAGTCCAGTGGGCCAGTTTAGCAATCAGCCCCAGCATTTT. The encoded protein is CASSPVGQFSNQPQHF.

The genes are TRBV4-3 and TRBJ2-1; D is possibly TRBD2 (5 bases). V shed 1 base and J shed 8 bases, with 18 bases lying between them. The germline V gene has CDR1 LGHNA and CDR2 YSLEER. The CDR3 consists of 16 residues. The CDR3 loop is CASSQGVTGLLDEQFF. The CDR3 DNA sequence: TGCGCCAGCAGCCAAGGAGTGACGGGGTTGTTGGATGAGCAGTTCTTC.

In DNA, the CDR3 is TGTGCCACCAGCAGAGTCCCAGATACGCAGTATTTT. Its protein is CATSRVPDTQYF. This chain joins TRBV15 and TRBJ2-3; D is uncertain. Germline V gene sequence: CDR1 LNHNV, CDR2 YYDKDF (reference sequence). The CDR3 runs to 12 residues. Trimming took 1 base from V and 4 from J, leaving 3 bases between them. The entire variable domain, with the rest obtained from reference TRBV15 and TRBJ2-3, is as follows: DAMVIQNPRYQVTQFGKPVTLSCSQTLNHNVMYWYQQKSSQAPKLLFHYYDKDFNNEADTPDNFQSRRPNTSFCFLDIRSPGLGDTAMYLCATSRVPDTQYFGPGTRLTVL.

This clonotype was found a few times. The CDR3 is CSVEEIGPGSGALDNEQFF. As DNA, the CDR3 is TGCAGCGTTGAAGAGATCGGCCCAGGTAGCGGGGCCCTAGACAATGAGCAGTTCTTC. The J gene is TRBJ2-1, the V gene TRBV29-1; 8 bases are a match to TRBD2. V shed 0 bases and J 5 bases; nucleotides not matched to a gene: 18. The germline CDR1 and CDR2 sequences are SQVTM and ANQGSEA. The CDR3 totals 19 residues.

This clonotype occurred once. The rearrangement links TRBV29-1 to TRBJ2-2; possible D gene TRBD2, 6 bases. Germline values: CDR1 SQVTM, CDR2 ANQGSEA. Trimming pared 3 bases from V and 5 bases from J, leaving 13 bases between. This CDR3 has 14 residues. CDR3 amino acids: CSVDGGMGTGELFF. The DNA for the CDR3 is TGCAGCGTTGATGGCGGGATGGGTACCGGGGAGCTGTTTTTT.

V is TRBV10-3 and J is TRBJ1-2; weak D call: TRBD1 (5 bases). There are 13 residues in the CDR3. Germline V gene lookup returns CDR1 ENHRY and CDR2 SYGVKD. The V gene lost 6 bases and the J gene lost 3 bases, with 11 bases spanning the gap. The DNA of the CDR3 is TGTGCCATCAGATCGGAGGGGTACTATGGCTACACCTTC. Translation gives CAIRSEGYYGYTF.

The rearrangement links TRBV20-1 to TRBJ2-5; D gene uncertain. The CDR3 is made up of 15 amino acids. Trimming removed 3 bases at V and 11 bases at J, with 25 bases between. Germline CDR1 DFQATT, CDR2 SNEGSKA (reference sequence). The CDR3 DNA reads TGCAGTGCTAGGGCGGCACAACCTTTGGTGAATGAGCAGTACTTC. It specifies CSARAAQPLVNEQYF.

This clonotype was counted between two and nine times. This chain connects TRBV20-1 to TRBJ2-4; unclear D gene. The DNA matches TRBJ2-7 better at its end, which makes the J call doubtful. The CDR3 runs 16 residues. The germline V gene encodes CDR1 DFQATT and CDR2 SNEGSKA (reference sequence). The CDR3 sequence: CSARPYRNQKAYEQYF. In DNA, the CDR3 is TGCAGTGCTAGACCCTACAGAAACCAAAAAGCCTACGAGCAGTACTTC.

The chain is built from TRBV6-5 and TRBJ1-2; tentative D call: TRBD1 (6 bases). V shed 6 bases and J shed 0 bases, with 17 bases lying between them. The CDR3 extends over 16 amino acids. The V gene's germline CDR1 is MNHEY and CDR2 SVGAGI. The CDR3 region has the DNA TGTGCCAGCAGCCCCGGACAGCGATTAGCTAACTATGGCTACACCTTC. This sequence encodes CASSPGQRLANYGYTF.

The table lists this clonotype with a count of one. The chain is built from TRBV5-6 and TRBJ1-1; no clear D. Germline loops: CDR1 SGHDT, CDR2 YYEEEE. CDR3 length: 14 amino acids. V was clipped by 5 bases and J by 6 bases, with 17 bases between them. The CDR3 nucleotides are TGTGCCAGCAGGAGGGTCGTCGGGAGGGCTGAAGCTTTCTTT. This sequence encodes CASRRVVGRAEAFF.

The rearrangement links TRBV4-1 to TRBJ2-2; D remains ambiguous. In germline, CDR1 is MGHRA, CDR2 YSYEKL. The germline V and J ends were trimmed by 0 bases and 7 bases, with 12 bases remaining between them. There are 15 residues in the CDR3. DNA of the CDR3: TGCGCCAGCAGCCAAGATGTCCGTGCCGACGGGGAGCTGTTTTTT. Its protein product is CASSQDVRADGELFF.

This clonotype was detected only a few times. V gene TRBV5-1 combines with J gene TRBJ2-1, with 11 bases lining up with TRBD2. Looked up from germline, CDR1 is SGHRS and CDR2 is YFSETQ. The CDR3 spans 14 residues. J lost 13 bases, V lost 0 bases, and 6 bases had no gene match. The CDR3 spells CASSLASLAGVQFF. CDR3 bases: TGCGCCAGCAGCTTGGCCTCACTAGCGGGAGTTCAGTTCTTC.

The chain has TRBV7-2 and TRBJ2-7, with D possibly matching TRBD1 (5 bases). The germline CDR1 and CDR2 sequences are SGHTA and FQGNSA. V was shortened by 4 bases and J by 7 bases, with 20 bases between the two germline ends. The length of the CDR3 is 15 residues. DNA of the CDR3: TGTGCCAGCAGCTCCCATAGCAGGGCCACTGGGGAGCAGTACTTC. It encodes CASSSHSRATGEQYF.

The genes are TRBV7-6 and TRBJ1-1; D is uncertain. Trimming removed 1 base at V and 1 base at J, with 7 bases between. The CDR3 covers 14 residues. The V gene's germline CDR1 is SGHVS and CDR2 FNYEAQ. The CDR3: CASSLVQTNTEAFF. CDR3 nucleotide sequence: TGTGCCAGCAGCTTAGTTCAGACGAACACTGAAGCTTTCTTT.

This clonotype turned up a few times. The rearrangement uses TRBV6-5 and TRBJ1-2, with D perhaps matching TRBD1 (5 bases). Germline V gene data show CDR1 as MNHEY and CDR2 as SVGAGI. The CDR3 has 13 amino acids. V was shortened by 8 bases and J by 1 base, with 11 bases between the two germline ends. The CDR3 nucleotides read TGTGCCAGCGCCCGGGGCCATAACTATGGCTACACCTTC. This gives the protein CASARGHNYGYTF.

J is TRBJ1-5 and V is TRBV4-1; no definite D call. Trimming took 1 base from V and 3 from J, leaving 10 bases between them. CDR1 and CDR2 from the germline V gene are MGHRA and YSYEKL. The CDR3 is 15 amino acids. The CDR3 region is CASSQGGQVNQPQHF. CDR3 nucleotides: TGCGCCAGCAGCCAAGGCGGTCAGGTCAATCAGCCCCAGCATTTT.

This clonotype was detected only a few times. The V call is TRBV7-9, the J call TRBJ1-2; D is unresolved. V shed 5 bases and J shed 3 bases, with 10 bases lying between them. The CDR3 is 13 residues long. Germline CDR1 reads SEHNR; CDR2 reads FQNEAQ (reference sequence). This CDR3 is CASSLPSYYGYTF. The CDR3 region has the DNA TGTGCCAGCAGCCTACCCTCCTACTATGGCTACACCTTC. Using reference TRBV7-9 and TRBJ1-2 for the parts outside the CDR3, the full variable domain is DTGVSQNPRHKITKRGQNVTFRCDPISEHNRLYWYRQTLGQGPEFLTYFQNEAQLEKSRLLSDRFSAERPKGSFSTLEIQRTEQGDSAMYLCASSLPSYYGYTFGSGTRLTVV.

As DNA, the CDR3 is TGTGCCAGCAGTCCTCGGCAGGGAGAGACCCAGTACTTC. This translates into CASSPRQGETQYF. The chain combines TRBV12-3 or TRBV12-4 with TRBJ2-5, with D possibly being TRBD1 (5 bases). Trimming left V 5 bases short and J 4 bases short, with 11 bases between. This CDR3 has 13 residues.

The chain recombines TRBV4-1 with TRBJ2-3, with 8 bases that match TRBD1. The V segment lost 3 bases and the J segment 3 bases; nucleotides outside the gene matches: 11. Per germline, CDR1 MGHRA and CDR2 YSYEKL. The CDR3 extends over 17 amino acids. CDR3 DNA sequence: TGCGCCAGCAGCCATCCTCTGGACAGGGAAGGTACAGATACGCAGTATTTT. Protein product: CASSHPLDREGTDTQYF.

A single count supports this clonotype. V gene TRBV27 combines with J gene TRBJ2-1; TRBD2 matches 11 bases. Germline V gene data show CDR1 as MNHEY and CDR2 as SMNVEV (reference sequence). The CDR3 loop spans 18 amino acids. Trimming took 5 bases from V and 2 from J; bases not matched to a gene: 11. The chain's CDR3 is CASSRIAGGSYPYNEQFF. CDR3 coding DNA: TGTGCCAGCAGTAGGATAGCGGGGGGGTCCTACCCCTACAATGAGCAGTTCTTC.

V usage is TRBV11-2 and J usage is TRBJ2-1; 12 nucleotides align to TRBD1. CDR3 length: 15 amino acids. After removal of 6 bases from V and 5 bases from J, the junction contained 5 bases not matched to a gene. Germline V gives CDR1 SGHAT, CDR2 FQNNGV. DNA of the CDR3: TGTGCCAGCAGGCTGGGACAGGGGGCTGACAATGAGCAGTTCTTC. Amino acids: CASRLGQGADNEQFF.

This clonotype was counted a single time. V gene TRBV4-2 combines with J gene TRBJ2-1, with a possible D match to TRBD2 (6 bases). The CDR3 is made up of 17 amino acids. Germline loops: CDR1 LGHNA, CDR2 YNFKEQ. V dropped 0 bases and J dropped 0 bases, with 12 bases sitting between them. The CDR3 DNA follows: TGTGCCAGCAGCCAAGAAACTTACGGGGGCTCCTACAATGAGCAGTTCTTC. It specifies CASSQETYGGSYNEQFF.